The 22 T cell receptor beta chains below were found in one sample sequenced in a study of T cell repertoires in cytomegalovirus infection. No cognate antigen is known for these TCRs. MiXCR was run by TCRdb on the reads, yielding one entry per CDR3 protein. This sample has 900,000 to 950,000 distinct CDR3 sequences; under 40% occur once, and the top ten carry roughly 12%. Material: cultured CD8+ T cells from PBMCs, obtained from culture after CMV antigen stimulation. These receptors originate from a human donor in good health (CMV status not recorded). Some clones in this sample may be carry-over from other donors' samples.

The gene calls are TRBV6-2 or TRBV6-3 and TRBJ1-1, with D tentatively TRBD1 (5 bases). V lost 5 bases to trimming and J lost 5 bases, with 12 bases between them. This CDR3 comprises 13 residues. Looked up from germline, CDR1 is MNHEY and CDR2 is SVGEGT. The CDR3 here is CASSRDGATEAFF. Here the CDR3 DNA reads TGTGCCAGCAGTCGGGACGGCGCGACTGAAGCTTTCTTT.

The chain carries TRBV4-2 and TRBJ1-6, with D unresolved. This CDR3 spans 18 amino acids. Trimming stripped 3 bases from V and 7 bases from J, with 22 bases between. Germline V lookup: CDR1 LGHNA, CDR2 YNFKEQ. The CDR3 protein is CASSHLSPSGSPNSPLHF. Written as DNA, the CDR3 is TGTGCCAGCAGCCACTTAAGCCCTTCAGGATCCCCGAATTCACCCCTCCACTTT.

This clonotype was found a few times. The V gene is TRBV5-1, the J gene TRBJ2-2, with unresolved D. Germline values: CDR1 SGHRS, CDR2 YFSETQ. CDR3 length: 15 amino acids. V was cut by 0 bases and J by 3 bases, with 9 bases left in between. CDR3: CASSLDPRDTGELFF. The CDR3 DNA reads TGCGCCAGCAGCTTGGATCCCCGGGACACCGGGGAGCTGTTTTTT.

This rearrangement joins TRBV4-2 to TRBJ2-5; D is unresolved. Trimming shortened V by 0 bases and J by 5 bases, and 16 bases separated the two germline ends. This CDR3 region has 16 residues. Germline lookup yields CDR1 LGHNA and CDR2 YNFKEQ. The CDR3 DNA sequence: TGTGCCAGCAGCCAAGATCTAAACAGCCCTCTTGAGACCCAGTACTTC. Translating gives CASSQDLNSPLETQYF.

This chain's CDR3 is CASSQDNAGNNSPLHF. CDR3 nucleotides: TGTGCCAGCAGCCAAGATAACGCAGGGAATAATTCACCCCTCCACTTT. The chain is built from TRBV4-2 and TRBJ1-6; TRBD1 is a possible D gene (5 bases). Trimming cost V 0 bases and J 5 bases, with 11 bases left between them. CDR3 size: 16 residues. CDR1 and CDR2 (germline): LGHNA, YNFKEQ.

About this clonotype: Being one base from a much bigger clone, this may be a read error. The V call is TRBV7-6, the J call TRBJ2-1, with D tentatively TRBD1 (5 bases). CDR1 is SGHVS, CDR2 FNYEAQ, per germline. V was clipped by 1 base and J by 0 bases, with 10 bases between them. The length of the CDR3 is 16 residues. For the CDR3, the DNA is TGTGCCAGCAGCTTAGAGGGGAAGAGCTCCTACAATGAGCAGTTCTTC. Amino acids: CASSLEGKSSYNEQFF.

This chain joins TRBV19 and TRBJ1-1, with D possibly being TRBD1 (6 bases). This CDR3 has 15 residues. Germline V gene sequence: CDR1 LNHDA, CDR2 SQIVND (reference sequence). Trimming removed 4 bases from V and 0 bases from J, with 12 bases in between. CDR3 coding DNA: TGTGCCAGTAGTAAGACAGGACAGATGAACACTGAAGCTTTCTTT. This encodes CASSKTGQMNTEAFF.

This chain links TRBV28 with TRBJ2-3; the D gene is possibly TRBD1 (5 bases). Germline V lookup: CDR1 MDHEN, CDR2 SYDVKM. The length of the CDR3 is 16 residues. Trimming removed 6 bases from V and 5 bases from J, with 21 bases in between. CDR3 amino acids: CASSFTGYQVRDTQYF. The CDR3 DNA reads as TGTGCCAGCAGCTTTACAGGATACCAAGTGAGAGATACGCAGTATTTT.

The chain recombines TRBV27 with TRBJ1-5; 11 bases are shared with TRBD1. In germline, CDR1 is MNHEY, CDR2 SMNVEV (reference sequence). The CDR3 contains 17 residues. V shed 2 bases, J shed 4 bases, and the junction held 7 bases outside the gene matches. CDR3 protein: CASSLTAWDRGNQPQHF. CDR3 DNA sequence: TGTGCCAGCAGTTTAACGGCTTGGGACAGGGGGAATCAGCCCCAGCATTTT.

The J gene is TRBJ1-2, the V gene TRBV7-9; 9 nucleotides match TRBD1. V gave up 5 bases and J gave up 3 bases; unmatched junction bases: 10. The germline V gene has CDR1 SEHNR and CDR2 FQNEAQ (reference sequence). This CDR3 has 16 amino acids. The DNA of the CDR3 is TGTGCCAGCAGCAGAACCGGGACAGGGTTGCACTATGGCTACACCTTC. Protein product: CASSRTGTGLHYGYTF. The variable domain in full, completed from reference TRBV7-9 and TRBJ1-2, reads DTGVSQNPRHKITKRGQNVTFRCDPISEHNRLYWYRQTLGQGPEFLTYFQNEAQLEKSRLLSDRFSAERPKGSFSTLEIQRTEQGDSAMYLCASSRTGTGLHYGYTFGSGTRLTVV.

The CDR3 DNA follows: TGCGCCAGCAGCCAAGATTACCGGATGAACACTGAAGCTTTCTTT. Protein sequence: CASSQDYRMNTEAFF. V is TRBV4-1 and J is TRBJ1-1; D call uncertain. Trimming pared 0 bases from V and 0 bases from J, leaving 8 bases between. CDR1 MGHRA and CDR2 YSYEKL come from the germline V gene. The CDR3 has 15 residues.

J is TRBJ2-3 and V is TRBV5-4; D unclear. Germline assignment: CDR1 SGHNT and CDR2 YYREEE (reference sequence). This CDR3 comprises 15 residues. V was clipped by 0 bases and J by 5 bases, with 13 bases between them. The CDR3 loop is CASSLEWSPVDTQYF. DNA for the CDR3: TGTGCCAGCAGCTTGGAATGGAGTCCGGTAGATACGCAGTATTTT. Complete variable domain (other parts from reference TRBV5-4 and TRBJ2-3): ETGVTQSPTHLIKTRGQQVTLRCSSQSGHNTVSWYQQALGQGPQFIFQYYREEENGRGNFPPRFSGLQFPNYSSELNVNALELDDSALYLCASSLEWSPVDTQYFGPGTRLTVL.

A few counts support this clonotype. V gene TRBV7-9 combines with J gene TRBJ2-7, with D perhaps TRBD2 (6 bases). Trimming took 6 bases from V and 4 from J, leaving 10 bases between them. Germline V gene data show CDR1 as SEHNR and CDR2 as FQNEAQ (reference sequence). CDR3 length equals 12 residues. The CDR3: CASRPGSYEQYF. CDR3 nucleotides: TGTGCCAGCAGGCCCGGGAGTTACGAGCAGTACTTC.

The chain combines TRBV12-3 or TRBV12-4 with TRBJ2-7, with 9 bases identical to TRBD1. Losses at the gene ends were 6 bases for V and 6 bases for J; bases not matched to a gene: 12. This CDR3 is built from 15 residues. Here the CDR3 reads CASSRTGEGLVEQYF. The CDR3 DNA follows: TGTGCCAGCAGCCGGACAGGGGAAGGTTTGGTCGAGCAGTACTTC.

This chain links TRBV10-3 with TRBJ2-3; perhaps TRBD2 as D (6 bases). V shed 6 bases and J shed 2 bases, with 30 bases lying between them. This CDR3 comprises 20 residues. Germline-derived CDR1 and CDR2 are ENHRY and SYGVKD. The CDR3 protein is CAIRQLSWDFKQSNTDTQYF. CDR3 bases: TGTGCCATCAGACAGCTATCGTGGGACTTTAAACAAAGCAACACAGATACGCAGTATTTT.

This clonotype was seen repeatedly, ten times or more. This rearrangement joins TRBV27 to TRBJ1-2; unclear D gene. The germline V gene has CDR1 MNHEY and CDR2 SMNVEV (reference sequence). The CDR3 covers 16 residues. Trimming took 4 bases from V and 2 from J, leaving 17 bases between them. CDR3 in amino acids: CASSSNGRASNYGYTF. CDR3 DNA: TGTGCCAGCAGTTCGAACGGGAGGGCCTCGAACTATGGCTACACCTTC.

This clonotype appeared many times. The rearrangement uses TRBV7-9 and TRBJ2-1; D uncertain. Germline values: CDR1 SEHNR, CDR2 FQNEAQ (reference sequence). This CDR3 comprises 12 residues. The germline V and J ends were trimmed by 5 bases and 10 bases, with 12 bases remaining between them. The CDR3 protein is CASSRAIGEQFF. CDR3 sequence (DNA): TGTGCCAGCAGCCGGGCGATAGGAGAGCAGTTCTTC.

The chain joins TRBV15 to TRBJ1-2, with no clear D. Looked up from germline, CDR1 is LNHNV and CDR2 is YYDKDF (reference sequence). Deletions cut 0 bases from V and 2 bases from J, with 7 bases between. CDR3 length: 14 amino acids. The DNA for the CDR3 is TGTGCCACCAGCAGAGATAGGTCGAACTATGGCTACACCTTC. The encoded protein is CATSRDRSNYGYTF.

About this clonotype itself: An end of the junction differs from the germline gene, which may be a read error. The V call is TRBV7-2, the J call TRBJ2-2, with D perhaps matching TRBD2 (6 bases). CDR1 is SGHTA and CDR2 is FQGNSA in the germline V gene. The CDR3 is 14 amino acids. The CDR3 nucleotides are TGTGCCGGCAGCTCTGCCCCTGGGAGGGGGGAGCTGTTTTTT. This translates into CAGSSAPGRGELFF.

The rearrangement uses TRBV11-2 and TRBJ2-1; no clear D gene. V was pared by 2 bases and J by 7 bases, with 15 bases between. Per the germline V gene, CDR1 is SGHAT and CDR2 is FQNNGV. The length of the CDR3 is 15 residues. For the CDR3, the DNA is TGTGCCAGCAGCTTACCGACTCGGGTCGCGAATGAGCAGTTCTTC. As protein: CASSLPTRVANEQFF.

This clonotype showed up just a few times. CDR3: CASSYGRGSGELFF. The CDR3 nucleotides are TGTGCCAGCAGTTACGGACGCGGTAGCGGGGAGCTGTTTTTT. The V gene is TRBV6-5, the J gene TRBJ2-2; D gene unclear. Trimming shortened V by 2 bases and J by 7 bases, and 11 bases separated the two germline ends. The CDR3 spans 14 residues. Germline values: CDR1 MNHEY, CDR2 SVGAGI.

Worth noting for this clonotype: This may stem from a read error, because a much larger clone lies one nucleotide away. The chain couples TRBV7-8 to TRBJ2-3; D is perhaps TRBD1 (5 bases). Germline CDR1 and CDR2: SGHVS and FQNEAQ. The V and J ends lost 5 bases and 2 bases respectively, with 11 bases between them. This CDR3 is 14 amino acids long. CDR3 in DNA: TGTGCCAGCAGCCGAAGGGGCTTCACAGATACGCAGTATTTT. Its translation: CASSRRGFTDTQYF.